The 8 T cell receptor beta chains reported below all come from one sample, sequenced in a study of cytomegalovirus exposure and HLA in healthy donors. Profiled with immunoSEQ multiplex PCR; TCRdb holds only in-frame clones, not every one. The sample yields some 150,000 clones, less than 90% seen once. The sequenced sample was PBMCs. These receptors all stem from a man aged 18 to 30 in good health and CMV-seropositive.

V and J are TRBV7-8 and TRBJ2-7; D may be TRBD2 (7 bases). V was clipped by 1 base and J by 2 bases, with 12 bases between them. CDR3 length equals 15 residues. Germline V gene data show CDR1 as SGHVS and CDR2 as FQNEAQ. In DNA, the CDR3 is TGTGCCAGCAGCTTAGAGCAGGGGAGGGCCTACGAGCAGTACTTC. The encoded protein is CASSLEQGRAYEQYF.

This clone occurred once. V gene TRBV10-2 combines with J gene TRBJ1-1; maybe TRBD1 (5 bases). CDR1 and CDR2 (germline): WSHSY, SAAADI. V was shortened by 5 bases and J by 5 bases, with 12 bases between the two germline ends. The CDR3 is 13 residues long. The CDR3 loop is CASSRGERTEAFF. CDR3 coding DNA: TGCGCCAGCAGTCGGGGGGAGAGAACTGAAGCTTTCTTT.

The chain couples TRBV6-5 to TRBJ2-3; 7 bases line up with TRBD2. Per the germline V gene, CDR1 is MNHEY and CDR2 is SVGAGI. The CDR3 is 15 amino acids. The J segment lost 4 bases and the V segment lost 5 bases, leaving 9 bases of the junction unmatched. In DNA, the CDR3 is TGTGCCAGCAGTAGAACGGGAGGTTCAGCAGATACGCAGTATTTT. Translation gives CASSRTGGSADTQYF.

CDR3 loop: CATSRAYRPNYEQYF. Written as DNA, the CDR3 is TGTGCCACCAGCAGAGCCTACCGCCCTAACTACGAGCAGTACTTC. The chain couples TRBV15 to TRBJ2-7; D call uncertain. This CDR3 region has 15 residues. V was trimmed by 1 base and J by 3 bases, leaving 13 bases between them. Germline values: CDR1 LNHNV, CDR2 YYDKDF (reference sequence).

The chain carries TRBV5-1 and TRBJ2-1, with D perhaps matching TRBD2 (7 bases). CDR3 size: 16 residues. Trimming left V 0 bases short and J 5 bases short, with 15 bases between. Germline V gives CDR1 SGHRS, CDR2 YFSETQ. The CDR3 DNA sequence: TGCGCCAGCAGCTTGGCCGGGGGCGGGGGCCACAATGAGCAGTTCTTC. It translates to CASSLAGGGGHNEQFF.

The chain couples TRBV5-6 to TRBJ1-5; no clear D gene. The CDR3 is made up of 12 amino acids. Germline CDR1 reads SGHDT; CDR2 reads YYEEEE. V lost 5 bases and J 4 bases, leaving 7 bases between the germline ends. As DNA, the CDR3 is TGTGCCAGCAGTGGAGTTAATCAGCCCCAGCATTTT. This translates into CASSGVNQPQHF.

This clone was seen only a few times. This chain connects TRBV6-5 to TRBJ1-1, with 9 bases matching TRBD1. The CDR3 has 14 residues. Germline CDR1 reads MNHEY; CDR2 reads SVGAGI. Germline trimming cut 9 bases from V and 3 bases from J; bases unmatched to any gene: 8. This CDR3 is CARGGTGSDTEAFF. The CDR3 coding sequence is TGTGCCAGGGGCGGGACAGGGTCGGACACTGAAGCTTTCTTT.

The V and J genes are TRBV30 and TRBJ1-2; TRBD1 agrees at 8 bases. CDR1 GTSNPN and CDR2 SVGIG come from the germline V gene (reference sequence). The CDR3 has 13 residues. Trimming took 2 bases from V and 5 from J; bases not matched to a gene: 4. CDR3 DNA: TGTGCCTGGAGTCCGGGACAGGAGTATGGCTACACCTTC. Translation: CAWSPGQEYGYTF.